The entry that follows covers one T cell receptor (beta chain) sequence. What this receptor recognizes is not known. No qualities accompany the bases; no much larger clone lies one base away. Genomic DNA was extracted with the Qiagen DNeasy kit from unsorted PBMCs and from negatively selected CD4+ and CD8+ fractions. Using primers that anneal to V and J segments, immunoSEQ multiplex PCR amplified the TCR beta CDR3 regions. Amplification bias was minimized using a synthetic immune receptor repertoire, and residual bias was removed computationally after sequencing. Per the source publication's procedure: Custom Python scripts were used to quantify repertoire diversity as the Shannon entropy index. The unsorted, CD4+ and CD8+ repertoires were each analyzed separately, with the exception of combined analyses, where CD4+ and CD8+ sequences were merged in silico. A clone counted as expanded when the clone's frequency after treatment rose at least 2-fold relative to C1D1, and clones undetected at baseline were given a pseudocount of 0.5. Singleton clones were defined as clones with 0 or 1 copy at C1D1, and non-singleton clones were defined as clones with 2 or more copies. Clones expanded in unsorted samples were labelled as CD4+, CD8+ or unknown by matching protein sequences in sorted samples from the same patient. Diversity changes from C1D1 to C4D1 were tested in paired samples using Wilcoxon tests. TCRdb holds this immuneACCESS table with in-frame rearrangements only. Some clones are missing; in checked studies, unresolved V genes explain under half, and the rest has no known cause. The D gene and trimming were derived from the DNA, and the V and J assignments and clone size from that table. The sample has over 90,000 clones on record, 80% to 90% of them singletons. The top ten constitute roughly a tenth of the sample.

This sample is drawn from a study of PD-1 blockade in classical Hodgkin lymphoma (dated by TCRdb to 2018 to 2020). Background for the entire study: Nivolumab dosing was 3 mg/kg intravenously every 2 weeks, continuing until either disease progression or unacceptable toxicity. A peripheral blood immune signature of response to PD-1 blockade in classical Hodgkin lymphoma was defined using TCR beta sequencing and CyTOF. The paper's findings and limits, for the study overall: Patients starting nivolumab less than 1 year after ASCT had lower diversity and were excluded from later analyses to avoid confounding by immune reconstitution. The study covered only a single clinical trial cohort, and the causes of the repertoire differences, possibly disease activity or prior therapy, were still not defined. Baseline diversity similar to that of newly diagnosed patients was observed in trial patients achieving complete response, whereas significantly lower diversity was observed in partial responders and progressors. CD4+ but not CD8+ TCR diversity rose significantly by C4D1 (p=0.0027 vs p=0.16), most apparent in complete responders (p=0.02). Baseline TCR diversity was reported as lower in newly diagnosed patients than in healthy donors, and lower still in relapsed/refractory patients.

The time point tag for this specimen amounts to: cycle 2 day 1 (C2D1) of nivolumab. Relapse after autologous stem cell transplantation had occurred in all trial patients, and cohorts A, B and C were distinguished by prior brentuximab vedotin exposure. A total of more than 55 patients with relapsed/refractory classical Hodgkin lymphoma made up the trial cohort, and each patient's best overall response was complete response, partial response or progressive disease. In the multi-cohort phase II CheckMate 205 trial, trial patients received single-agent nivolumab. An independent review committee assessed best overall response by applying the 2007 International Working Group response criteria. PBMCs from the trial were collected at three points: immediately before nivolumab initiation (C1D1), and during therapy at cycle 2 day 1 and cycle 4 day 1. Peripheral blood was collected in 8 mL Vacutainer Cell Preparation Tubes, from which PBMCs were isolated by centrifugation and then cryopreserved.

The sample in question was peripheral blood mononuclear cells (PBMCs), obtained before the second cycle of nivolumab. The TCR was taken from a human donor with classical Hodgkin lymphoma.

The DNA is as follows: TGTGCCAGCTCAGACTTTGGCGGGAGAGACGAGCAGTACTTC. The resulting protein is CASSDFGGRDEQYF. The chain links TRBV18 with TRBJ2-7; 7 bases in between match TRBD2. V is cut back by 5 bases and J by 5 bases, with 9 bases in the junction unmatched. The CDR3 runs 14 residues from the cysteine to the phenylalanine. Of all the DNA, just the CDR3 is kept, 42 bases in frame from base 1. For CDR1 and CDR2, the germline V gene lists KGHSH and LQKENI. Here the CDR3 is joined to the reference TRBV18 and TRBJ2-7 genes, and the full variable domain is: NAGVMQNPRHLVRRRGQEARLRCSPMKGHSHVYWYRQLPEEGLKFMVYLQKENIIDESGMPKERFSAEFPKEGPSILRIQQVVRGDSAAYFCASSDFGGRDEQYFGPGTRLTVT.